Presented here are 11 T cell receptor beta chains from one specimen sequenced in a study of T cells in Graves' hyperthyroidism and ophthalmopathy. The investigators amplified TCR beta CDR3 regions from RNA transcripts. Carried out on the TCR CDR3, a first-round RT-PCR used the HTBI primer set. TCRdb reprocessed the multiplex PCR reads with MiXCR, giving one entry per CDR3 protein. The table includes around 360,000 distinct CDR3 sequences, over 12% detected once. The material sequenced was blood. Receptors were obtained from a woman aged 60-70 years with Graves' ophthalmopathy.

The table lists this clonotype with many counts. The J gene is TRBJ2-7, the V gene TRBV5-1; D gene uncertain. Germline V gene sequence: CDR1 SGHRS, CDR2 YFSETQ. Trimming cost V 0 bases and J 5 bases, with 9 bases left between them. This CDR3 is built from 13 residues. The CDR3 bases are TGCGCCAGCAGCTTGGCCTATACAGACGAGCAGTACTTC. Translation gives CASSLAYTDEQYF.

The table lists this clonotype with a few counts. V usage is TRBV6-2 or TRBV6-3 and J usage is TRBJ2-1, with 10 bases matching TRBD2. CDR1 MNHEY and CDR2 SVGEGT come from the germline V gene. The CDR3 loop spans 19 amino acids. The trim removed 7 bases at V and 5 bases at J, leaving 20 bases unmatched. CDR3 protein: CASTSGLQAGGPLHNEQFF. The CDR3 coding sequence is TGTGCCAGCACCTCGGGGTTACAAGCGGGAGGGCCCTTGCACAATGAGCAGTTCTTC.

This clonotype was recorded at least ten times. The V call is TRBV6-1, the J call TRBJ2-7; 8 bases map to TRBD1. Germline CDR1 is MNHNS and CDR2 is SASEGT. The CDR3 covers 14 residues. Trimming at V came to 6 bases and at J to 0 bases, leaving 4 bases not matched to a gene. CDR3 loop: CASSRDRSSYEQYF. The CDR3 DNA reads TGTGCCAGCAGCCGGGACAGGAGCTCCTACGAGCAGTACTTC.

This clonotype came up a few times. The chain joins TRBV28 to TRBJ1-6; D gene unclear. This CDR3 has 13 amino acids. Trimming shortened V by 5 bases and J by 4 bases, and 6 bases separated the two germline ends. Germline assignment: CDR1 MDHEN and CDR2 SYDVKM. The CDR3 nucleotides are TGTGCCAGCAGTCTACATTATAATTCACCCCTCCACTTT. It encodes CASSLHYNSPLHF. The full variable domain, with the rest looked up from reference TRBV28 and TRBJ1-6, is DVKVTQSSRYLVKRTGEKVFLECVQDMDHENMFWYRQDPGLGLRLIYFSYDVKMKEKGDIPEGYSVSREKKERFSLILESASTNQTSMYLCASSLHYNSPLHFGNGTRLTVT.

This clonotype appeared many times. The rearrangement joins TRBV20-1 to TRBJ1-1, with a possible D match to TRBD1 (6 bases). The CDR3 contains 12 residues. Trimming removed 7 bases from V and 5 bases from J, with 14 bases in between. The germline V gene encodes CDR1 DFQATT and CDR2 SNEGSKA (reference sequence). CDR3 sequence reads: CSVPSQGTEAFF. Written as DNA, the CDR3 is TGCAGTGTCCCCTCCCAGGGGACTGAAGCTTTCTTT.

This clonotype was detected many times. The chain combines TRBV20-1 with TRBJ2-3; 8 bases map to TRBD1. Germline-derived CDR1 and CDR2 are DFQATT and SNEGSKA (reference sequence). Trimming cost V 7 bases and J 2 bases; bases outside gene matches: 20. This CDR3 is 18 amino acids long. The CDR3 sequence: CSVPIAPKDRDFTDTQYF. CDR3 sequence (DNA): TGCAGTGTCCCCATCGCCCCTAAGGACAGGGATTTCACAGATACGCAGTATTTT.

This clonotype was detected ten times or more. The V gene is TRBV28, the J gene TRBJ1-1; D call uncertain. CDR1 and CDR2 (germline): MDHEN, SYDVKM. This CDR3 is built from 12 residues. Deletions cut 10 bases from V and 3 bases from J, with 12 bases between. The CDR3 nucleotides are TGTGCCATCGATAACACCTACACTGAAGCTTTCTTT. Translation: CAIDNTYTEAFF.

This clonotype turned up a few times. This chain uses TRBV19 with TRBJ1-4; D ambiguous. The CDR3 runs to 19 residues. CDR1 is LNHDA, CDR2 SQIVND, per germline (reference sequence). The V gene lost 4 bases and the J gene lost 0 bases, with 21 bases spanning the gap. CDR3 sequence (DNA): TGTGCCAGTAGTAGAGCAGGACTGATTGGGGTTGCAACTAATGAAAAACTGTTTTTT. As protein: CASSRAGLIGVATNEKLFF.

The chain links TRBV28 to TRBJ2-7; 7 nucleotides line up with TRBD1. The J segment lost 3 bases and the V segment lost 5 bases, leaving 10 bases of the junction unmatched. Germline loops: CDR1 MDHEN, CDR2 SYDVKM. The CDR3 has 15 amino acids. This chain's CDR3 is CASSPNRGAGYEQYF. The DNA for the CDR3 is TGTGCCAGCAGTCCGAACAGGGGAGCAGGCTACGAGCAGTACTTC.

This clonotype was recorded at least ten times. This chain uses TRBV11-2 with TRBJ1-5; tentatively, D is TRBD1 (5 bases). Germline lookup yields CDR1 SGHAT and CDR2 FQNNGV. The CDR3 sequence is 13 residues long. V was trimmed by 5 bases and J by 6 bases, leaving 11 bases between them. This CDR3 is CASSHGGGQPQHF. The CDR3 nucleotides are TGTGCCAGCAGCCATGGGGGGGGTCAGCCCCAGCATTTT.

This clonotype was observed a handful of times. An end of the junction differs from the germline gene, which may be a read error. The gene calls are TRBV20-1 and TRBJ2-2; D is possibly TRBD2 (5 bases). The CDR3 loop spans 14 amino acids. The germline V gene has CDR1 DFQATT and CDR2 SNEGSKA (reference sequence). CDR3 residues: CSGKGEGRHRGAVF. The CDR3 DNA follows: TGCAGTGGAAAGGGAGAAGGACGACACCGGGGAGCTGTTTTT.